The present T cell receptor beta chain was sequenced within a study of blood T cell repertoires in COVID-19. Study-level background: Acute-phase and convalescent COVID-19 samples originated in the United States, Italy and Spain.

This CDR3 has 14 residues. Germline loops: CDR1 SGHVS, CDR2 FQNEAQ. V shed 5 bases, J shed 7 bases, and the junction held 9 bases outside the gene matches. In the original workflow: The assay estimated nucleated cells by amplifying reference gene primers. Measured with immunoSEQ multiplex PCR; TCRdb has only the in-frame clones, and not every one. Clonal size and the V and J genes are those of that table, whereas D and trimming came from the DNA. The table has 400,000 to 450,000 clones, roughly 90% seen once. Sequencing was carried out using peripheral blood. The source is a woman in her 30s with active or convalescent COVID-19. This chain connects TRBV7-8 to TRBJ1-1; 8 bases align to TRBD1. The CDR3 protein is CASSLNRQGYEAFF. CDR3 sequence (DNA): TGTGCCAGCAGCCTTAACCGACAGGGGTATGAAGCTTTCTTT. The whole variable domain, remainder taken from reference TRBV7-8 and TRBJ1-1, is GAGVSQSPRYKVAKRGQDVALRCDPISGHVSLFWYQQALGQGPEFLTYFQNEAQLDKSGLPSDRFFAERPEGSVSTLKIQRTQQEDSAVYLCASSLNRQGYEAFFGQGTRLTVV.